This T cell receptor beta chain was sequenced during a study of T cells in Graves' hyperthyroidism and ophthalmopathy. The CDR3 spans 14 residues. With 5 bases clipped from V and 5 bases from J, the junction kept 6 bases outside the gene matches. Germline CDR1 is LNHDA and CDR2 is SQIVND (reference sequence). Authors of the study amplified TCR beta CDR3 regions from RNA transcripts. Using the HTBI primer set, a first-round RT-PCR was run on the TCR CDR3. One entry per CDR3 protein results from TCRdb running MiXCR on the multiplex PCR reads. Among some 620,000 distinct CDR3 sequences listed, roughly 15% were seen once.

The genes are TRBV19 and TRBJ2-7, with 10 bases matching TRBD2. The sequence was obtained from a woman between 25 and 40 years old with Graves' hyperthyroidism. Sequencing was done on a sample of blood. The CDR3 loop is CASSGASGSHEQYF. The CDR3 DNA is TGTGCCAGTAGTGGGGCTAGCGGGAGCCACGAGCAGTACTTC.